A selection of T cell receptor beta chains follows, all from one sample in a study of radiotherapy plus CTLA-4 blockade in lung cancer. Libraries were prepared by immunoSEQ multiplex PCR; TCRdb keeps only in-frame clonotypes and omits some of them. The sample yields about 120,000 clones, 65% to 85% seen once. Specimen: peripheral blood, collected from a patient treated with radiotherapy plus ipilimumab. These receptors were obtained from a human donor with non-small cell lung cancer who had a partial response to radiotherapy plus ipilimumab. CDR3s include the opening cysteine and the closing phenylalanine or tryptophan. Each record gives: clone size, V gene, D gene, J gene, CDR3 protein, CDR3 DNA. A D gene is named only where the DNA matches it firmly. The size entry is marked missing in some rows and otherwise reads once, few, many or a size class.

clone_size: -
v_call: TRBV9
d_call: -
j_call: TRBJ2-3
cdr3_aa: CASSGAGAKDTQYF
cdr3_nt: TGTGCCAGCAGCGGGGCGGGGGCGAAAGATACGCAGTATTTT

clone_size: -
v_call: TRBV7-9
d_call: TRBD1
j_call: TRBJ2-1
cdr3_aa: CASSPGTGAYNEQFF
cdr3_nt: TGTGCCAGCAGCCCCGGGACAGGGGCCTACAATGAGCAGTTCTTC

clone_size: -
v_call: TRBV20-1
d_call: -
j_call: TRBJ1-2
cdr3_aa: CSGGQGYGYTF
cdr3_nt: TGCAGTGGTGGTCAGGGTTATGGCTACACCTTC

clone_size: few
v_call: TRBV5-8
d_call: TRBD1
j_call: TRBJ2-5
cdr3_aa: CASSLGQGSETQYF
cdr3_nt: TGTGCCAGCAGCTTGGGACAGGGGTCAGAGACCCAGTACTTC

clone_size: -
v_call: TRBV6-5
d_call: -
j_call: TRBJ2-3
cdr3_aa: CASTISSGPTDTQYF
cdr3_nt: TGTGCCAGCACCATCAGTAGCGGCCCCACAGATACGCAGTATTTT

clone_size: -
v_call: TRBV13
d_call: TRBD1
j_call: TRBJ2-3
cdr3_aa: CASSLGGQIIADTQYF
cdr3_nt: TGTGCCAGCAGCTTAGGGGGACAGATAATCGCAGATACGCAGTATTTT

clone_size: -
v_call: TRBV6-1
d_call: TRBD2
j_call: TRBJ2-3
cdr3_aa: CASSGVSGSTDTQYF
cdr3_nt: TGTGCCAGCAGTGGGGTTAGCGGGAGCACAGATACGCAGTATTTT

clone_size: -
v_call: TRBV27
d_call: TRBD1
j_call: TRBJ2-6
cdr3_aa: CASSSQGAGANVLTF
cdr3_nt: TGTGCCAGCAGTTCCCAGGGGGCTGGGGCCAACGTCCTGACTTTC

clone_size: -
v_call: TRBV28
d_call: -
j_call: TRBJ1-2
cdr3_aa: CAGAGAGQILSGYTF
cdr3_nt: TGTGCCGGAGCCGGCGCCGGCCAAATCCTATCCGGCTACACCTTC

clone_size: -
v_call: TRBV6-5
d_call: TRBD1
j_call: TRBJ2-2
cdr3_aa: CASSYSRTGGIGELFF
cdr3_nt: TGTGCCAGCAGTTACTCCCGGACAGGGGGCATCGGGGAGCTGTTTTTT

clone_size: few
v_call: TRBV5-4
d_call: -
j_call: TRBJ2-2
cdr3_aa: CASSLGLIERAGELFF
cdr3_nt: TGTGCCAGCAGCTTGGGTTTAATCGAGCGCGCCGGGGAGCTGTTTTTT

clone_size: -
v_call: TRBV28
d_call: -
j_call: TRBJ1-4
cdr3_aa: CASSSRTAIATNEKLFF
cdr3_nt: TGTGCCAGCAGTTCAAGGACAGCTATTGCAACTAATGAAAAACTGTTTTTT

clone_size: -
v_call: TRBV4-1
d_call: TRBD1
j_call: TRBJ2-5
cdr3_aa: CASSRPDRGSETQYF
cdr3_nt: TGCGCCAGCAGCCGCCCGGACAGGGGGAGCGAGACCCAGTACTTC

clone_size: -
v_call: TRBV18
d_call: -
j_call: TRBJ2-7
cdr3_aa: CASSPDSYEQYF
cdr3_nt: TGTGCCAGCTCACCGGACAGCTACGAGCAGTACTTC

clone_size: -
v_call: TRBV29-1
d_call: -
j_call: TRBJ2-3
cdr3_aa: CSVGRGPDTQYF
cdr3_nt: TGCAGCGTTGGGAGGGGACCAGATACGCAGTATTTT

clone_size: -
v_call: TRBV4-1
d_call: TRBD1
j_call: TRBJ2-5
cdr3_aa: CASSQSLGQGVETQYF
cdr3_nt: TGCGCCAGCAGCCAATCCTTAGGCCAGGGGGTAGAGACCCAGTACTTC

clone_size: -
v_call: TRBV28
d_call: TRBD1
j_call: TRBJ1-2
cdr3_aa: CASDDTKGATRPGGHDYTF
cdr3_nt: TGTGCCAGCGACGATACCAAGGGGGCCACTCGACCCGGGGGTCATGACTACACCTTC

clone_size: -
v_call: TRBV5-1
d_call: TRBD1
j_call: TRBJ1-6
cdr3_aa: CASSLRGQGNNSPLHF
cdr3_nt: TGCGCCAGCAGCTTGAGAGGACAGGGCAATAATTCACCCCTCCACTTT

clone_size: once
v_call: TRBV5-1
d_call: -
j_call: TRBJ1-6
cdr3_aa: CASSPDGQVSALHF
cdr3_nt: TGCGCCAGCAGCCCAGACGGCCAGGTTTCGGCCCTCCACTTT

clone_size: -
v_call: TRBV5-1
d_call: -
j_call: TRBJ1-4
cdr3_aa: CASSPGQTNEKLFF
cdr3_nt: TGCGCCAGCAGCCCGGGACAAACTAATGAAAAACTGTTTTTT

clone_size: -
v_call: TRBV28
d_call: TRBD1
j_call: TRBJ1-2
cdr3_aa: CASRRQGGGYGYTF
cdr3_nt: TGTGCCAGCAGGCGACAGGGGGGGGGCTATGGCTACACCTTC

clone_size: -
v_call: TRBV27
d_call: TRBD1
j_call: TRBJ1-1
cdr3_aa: CASSVRQGATNTEAFF
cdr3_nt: TGTGCCAGCAGTGTCAGACAGGGGGCCACGAACACTGAAGCTTTCTTT

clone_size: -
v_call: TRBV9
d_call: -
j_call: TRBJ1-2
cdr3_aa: CASSKDSAYYGYTF
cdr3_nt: TGTGCCAGCAGCAAAGACAGTGCCTACTATGGCTACACCTTC

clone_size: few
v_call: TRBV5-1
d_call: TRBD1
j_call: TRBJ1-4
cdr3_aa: CASRGTGATNEKLFF
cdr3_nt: TGCGCCAGCAGGGGGACAGGGGCAACTAATGAAAAACTGTTTTTT

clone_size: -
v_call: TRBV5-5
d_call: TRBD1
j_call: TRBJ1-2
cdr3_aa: CASSLGTGVSNYGYTF
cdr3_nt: TGTGCCAGCAGCTTAGGGACAGGGGTTTCTAACTATGGCTACACCTTC

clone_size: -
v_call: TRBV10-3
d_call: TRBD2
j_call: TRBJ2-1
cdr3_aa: CAISEYAREVRNEQFF
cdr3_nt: TGTGCCATCAGTGAGTACGCCCGGGAGGTTCGCAATGAGCAGTTCTTC

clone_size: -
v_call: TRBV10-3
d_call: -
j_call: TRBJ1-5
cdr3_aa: CAISDRGVDQPQHF
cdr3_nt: TGTGCCATCAGTGACAGGGGTGTGGATCAGCCCCAGCATTTT

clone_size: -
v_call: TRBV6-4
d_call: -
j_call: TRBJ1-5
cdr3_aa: CASSETATNQPQHF
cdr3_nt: TGTGCCAGCAGTGAGACAGCAACAAATCAGCCCCAGCATTTT

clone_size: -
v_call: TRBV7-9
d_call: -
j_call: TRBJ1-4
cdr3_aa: CASIRSRGGSNEKLFF
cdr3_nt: TGTGCCAGCATTCGGAGCAGGGGAGGGTCTAATGAAAAACTGTTTTTT

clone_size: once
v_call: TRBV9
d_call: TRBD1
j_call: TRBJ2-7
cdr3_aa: CASSKGQGGTYEQYF
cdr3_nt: TGTGCCAGCAGCAAGGGACAGGGTGGGACCTACGAGCAGTACTTC

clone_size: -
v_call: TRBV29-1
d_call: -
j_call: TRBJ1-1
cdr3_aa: CSVAVDRNTEAFF
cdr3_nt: TGCAGCGTTGCTGTTGACAGGAACACTGAAGCTTTCTTT

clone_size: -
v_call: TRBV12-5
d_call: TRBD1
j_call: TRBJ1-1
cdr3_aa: CASGPGQGINTEAFF
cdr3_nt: TGTGCTAGTGGCCCCGGACAGGGGATAAACACTGAAGCTTTCTTT

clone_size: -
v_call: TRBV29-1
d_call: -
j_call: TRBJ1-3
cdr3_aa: CSVQAGTGNTIYF
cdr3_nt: TGCAGCGTTCAGGCGGGAACTGGAAACACCATATATTTT

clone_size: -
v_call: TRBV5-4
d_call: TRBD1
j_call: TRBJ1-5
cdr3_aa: CASSFQGDHGPQHF
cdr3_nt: TGTGCCAGCAGCTTCCAGGGGGACCATGGGCCCCAGCATTTT

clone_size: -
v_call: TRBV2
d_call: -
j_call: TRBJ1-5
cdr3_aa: CASSTESNQPQHF
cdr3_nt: TGTGCCAGCTCGACTGAAAGCAATCAGCCCCAGCATTTT

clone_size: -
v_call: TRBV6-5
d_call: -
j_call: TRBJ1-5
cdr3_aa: CASSNFAPGPQHF
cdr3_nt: TGTGCCAGCAGTAACTTTGCCCCTGGCCCCCAGCATTTT

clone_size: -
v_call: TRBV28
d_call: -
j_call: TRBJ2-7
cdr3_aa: CASRLTSAYEQYF
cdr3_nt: TGTGCCAGCAGACTGACTTCCGCCTACGAGCAGTACTTC

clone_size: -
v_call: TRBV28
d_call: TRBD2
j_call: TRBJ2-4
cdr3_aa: CASSSGLAGTKNIQYF
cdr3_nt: TGTGCCAGCAGTTCGGGACTAGCGGGGACTAAAAACATTCAGTACTTC

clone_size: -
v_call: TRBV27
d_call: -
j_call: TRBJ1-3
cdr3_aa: CASSPGQLRGTIYF
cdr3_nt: TGTGCCAGCAGTCCCGGACAGTTGCGAGGTACCATATATTTT

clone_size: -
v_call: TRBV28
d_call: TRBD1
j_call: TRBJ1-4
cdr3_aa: CASSKGQGWDEKLFF
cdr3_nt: TGTGCCAGCAGCAAGGGACAGGGGTGGGATGAAAAACTGTTTTTT

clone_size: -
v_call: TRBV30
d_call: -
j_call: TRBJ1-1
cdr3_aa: CAWSVQLRGNTEAFF
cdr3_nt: TGTGCCTGGAGTGTACAATTAAGGGGGAACACTGAAGCTTTCTTT

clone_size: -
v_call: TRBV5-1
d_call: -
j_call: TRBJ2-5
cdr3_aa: CASSLEGWNQETQYF
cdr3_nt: TGCGCCAGCAGCTTAGAGGGCTGGAACCAAGAGACCCAGTACTTC

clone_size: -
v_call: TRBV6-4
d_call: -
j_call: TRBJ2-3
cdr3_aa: CASSDSGLATDTQYF
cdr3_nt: TGTGCCAGCAGTGACTCGGGCCTAGCCACAGATACGCAGTATTTT

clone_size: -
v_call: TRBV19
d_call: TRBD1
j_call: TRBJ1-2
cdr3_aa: CASSINPDRRGYGYTF
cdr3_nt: TGTGCCAGTAGTATTAACCCGGACAGGCGAGGCTATGGCTACACCTTC

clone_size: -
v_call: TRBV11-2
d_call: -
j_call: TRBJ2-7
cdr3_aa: CASSTLLVSSYEQYF
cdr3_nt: TGTGCCAGCAGCACCTTATTGGTCAGCTCCTACGAGCAGTACTTC

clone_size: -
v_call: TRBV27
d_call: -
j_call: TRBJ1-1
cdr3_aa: CASSLGANTEAFF
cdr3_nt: TGTGCCAGCAGTTTGGGGGCGAACACTGAAGCTTTCTTT